A selection of T cell receptor beta chains follows, all from one sample in a study of vaccination effects on CD4 cells after COVID-19. The antigens of these receptors remain unknown. Assay: immunoSEQ multiplex PCR; the TCRdb copy retains only in-frame clones and omits some. The profile shows about 46,000 clones, about 76% of them singletons. The sample was CD4+ T cells from PBMCs cultured with HCoV-OC43 spike peptides, taken after COVID-19 vaccination. The receptors were sampled from a human donor who received a COVID-19 vaccine. CDR3s include the opening cysteine and the closing phenylalanine or tryptophan. The D gene is left open where the match is weak. Only some rows state a clone size, as once, few, many or a class for expanded clones.

J gene | clone size | V gene | D gene | CDR3 DNA | CDR3 protein
TRBJ1-6 | . | TRBV4-1 | TRBD1 | TGCGCCAGCAGCCAAGAACGCGGGGGACAGGGCCGGTCACCCCTCCACTTT | CASSQERGGQGRSPLHF
TRBJ1-5 | few | TRBV19 | TRBD1 | TGTGCCAGTAGTATTGGGACAGGCGCTACCAATCAGCCCCAGCATTTT | CASSIGTGATNQPQHF
TRBJ1-2 | . | TRBV11-2 | TRBD1 | TGTGCCAGCAGCTTAAGTACAGGGGGCTACGATGGCTACACCTTC | CASSLSTGGYDGYTF
TRBJ1-1 | . | TRBV7-9 | . | TGTGCCAGCAGCGCTAACAGGGACACTGAAGCTTTCTTT | CASSANRDTEAFF
TRBJ1-1 | . | TRBV15 | . | TGTGCCACGGGGGGCGCCAACACTGAAGCTTTCTTT | CATGGANTEAFF
TRBJ1-3 | . | TRBV4-1 | . | TGCGCCAGCAGCCTCACCGTAGTCCCGGGACCAGGAAACACCATATATTTT | CASSLTVVPGPGNTIYF
TRBJ2-1 | . | TRBV9 | . | TGTGCCAGCAGCCAGCGACAAGGGGCAAATGAGCAGTTCTTC | CASSQRQGANEQFF
TRBJ1-4 | . | TRBV7-9 | TRBD1 | TGTGCCAGCAGCTTAGACTTAAACCCCGGGACAGGAGAAAAACTGTTTTTT | CASSLDLNPGTGEKLFF
TRBJ2-3 | . | TRBV12-5 | . | TGTGCTAGTGGTCCCAAGTATGGCGAGCCGGGCACAGATACGCAGTATTTT | CASGPKYGEPGTDTQYF
TRBJ2-3 | . | TRBV4-1 | . | TGCGCCAGCAGAGATACAGGGTTGGTGCTAACAGATACGCAGTATTTT | CASRDTGLVLTDTQYF
TRBJ2-5 | . | TRBV19 | TRBD1 | TGTGCCAGTAGTATAGTCTTAATGGGACAGGAAGAGACCCAGTACTTC | CASSIVLMGQEETQYF
TRBJ2-2 | . | TRBV6-5 | . | TGTGCCAGCACGGGTCGGGTTGCCGGGGAGCTGTTTTTT | CASTGRVAGELFF
TRBJ1-5 | . | TRBV6-1 | . | TGTGCCAGCAGTGAATGGTGGCCCCAGCATTTT | CASSEWWPQHF
TRBJ2-1 | . | TRBV15 | TRBD2 | TGTGCCACCAGCAGAGATTTGAGTCTAGCGGGAGTGAGCGAGCAGTTCTTC | CATSRDLSLAGVSEQFF
TRBJ2-1 | . | TRBV19 | TRBD2 | TGTGCCAGTAGTTCGAGCGGGAGAAAACTCCTGGAACAGTTCTTC | CASSSSGRKLLEQFF